The next 21 T cell receptor beta chains were all read from a single sample in a study of blood T cell repertoires in COVID-19. The repertoire was sequenced with immunoSEQ multiplex PCR; TCRdb's copy has only in-frame clones and lacks some. The table has roughly 250,000 clones, 80% to 90% seen once; the top ten hold just over 2.5%. The material sequenced was PBMCs or T cells enriched from blood (not recorded which). Receptors originate from a woman in her 30s with acute COVID-19.

The J gene is TRBJ2-3, the V gene TRBV6-6; D uncertain. The germline V gene has CDR1 MNHNY and CDR2 SVGAGI (reference sequence). The V end was cut by 10 bases, the J end by 0 bases, with 11 bases between. The CDR3 runs to 13 residues. CDR3 protein: CATTSVSTDTQYF. The CDR3 coding sequence is TGTGCCACCACGTCAGTTAGCACAGATACGCAGTATTTT.

V gene TRBV6-5 combines with J gene TRBJ2-1, with 8 bases aligning to TRBD2. The V segment lost 4 bases and the J segment 2 bases; nucleotides outside the gene matches: 7. Germline V gene data show CDR1 as MNHEY and CDR2 as SVGAGI. CDR3 length: 16 amino acids. CDR3 DNA sequence: TGTGCCAGCAGTTCTGGCGGGGGGACCCCCTACAATGAGCAGTTCTTC. Protein sequence: CASSSGGGTPYNEQFF.

This rearrangement joins TRBV7-6 to TRBJ1-6, with D uncertain. V was pared by 2 bases and J by 9 bases, with 5 bases between. The CDR3 is 12 amino acids. Germline CDR1 is SGHVS and CDR2 is FNYEAQ. CDR3 coding DNA: TGTGCCAGCAGCTTACCCGGTTCACCCCTCCACTTT. It codes for CASSLPGSPLHF.

This chain uses TRBV7-2 with TRBJ1-2; 11 bases line up with TRBD1. After removal of 2 bases from V and 6 bases from J, the junction contained 5 bases not matched to a gene. The CDR3 length is 15 residues. Germline V gene lookup returns CDR1 SGHTA and CDR2 FQGNSA. This CDR3 is CASSLLDRGRDGYTF. The CDR3 bases are TGTGCCAGCAGCTTATTGGACAGGGGGCGGGATGGCTACACCTTC.

This clone was observed a few times. The V and J genes are TRBV5-1 and TRBJ2-3, with TRBD2 matching over 10 bases. The V gene's germline CDR1 is SGHRS and CDR2 YFSETQ. The V segment lost 0 bases and the J segment 5 bases; nucleotides outside the gene matches: 12. CDR3 length: 18 residues. CDR3 sequence: CASSLVASGGAGEDTQYF. The DNA of the CDR3 is TGCGCCAGCAGCTTGGTAGCCAGCGGGGGGGCTGGGGAAGATACGCAGTATTTT.

This chain joins TRBV28 and TRBJ1-5; 8 bases agree with TRBD1. V lost 4 bases to trimming and J lost 0 bases; unmatched junction nucleotides: 5. CDR3 length: 16 residues. CDR1 and CDR2 (germline): MDHEN, SYDVKM. The CDR3 protein is CASSYRTGYSNQPQHF. CDR3 coding DNA: TGTGCCAGCAGTTATAGGACAGGGTATAGCAATCAGCCCCAGCATTTT.

The gene calls are TRBV24-1 and TRBJ2-3; D unclear. This CDR3 has 13 amino acids. The V gene lost 5 bases and the J gene lost 2 bases, with 7 bases spanning the gap. The V gene's germline CDR1 is KGHDR and CDR2 SFDVKD. In DNA, the CDR3 is TGTGCCACCAGTGCCCAGGCCACAGATACGCAGTATTTT. This gives the protein CATSAQATDTQYF.

The rearrangement links TRBV21-1 to TRBJ2-1; the listed D gene, TRBD1, was not tested against the DNA. TRBV21-1 counts as a pseudogene. This CDR3 region has 16 residues. As DNA, the CDR3 is TGTGCCAGCACCCCGGGACAGGGGGCCGCCTACAATGAGCAGTTCTTC. Its protein product is CASTPGQGAAYNEQFF.

The chain joins TRBV30 to TRBJ1-4, with D uncertain. In germline, CDR1 is GTSNPN, CDR2 SVGIG (reference sequence). The CDR3 is 11 residues long. V lost 1 base and J lost 8, with 5 bases in between. CDR3 in DNA: TGTGCCTGGAGTGGAGGGGAAAAACTGTTTTTT. This gives the protein CAWSGGEKLFF.

About this clone itself: The junction differs from germline at one of its ends, possibly a read error. CDR3 sequence reads: CASSLSRQYPGYEQYF. The CDR3 DNA sequence: TGTGCCAGCAGCTTATCCCGCCAGTACCCGGGCTACGAGCAGTACTTC. V gene TRBV27 combines with J gene TRBJ2-7; D is unresolved. The CDR3 totals 16 residues. Germline values: CDR1 MNHEY, CDR2 SMNVEV (reference sequence).

In this sample, this clone turned up once. V gene TRBV19 combines with J gene TRBJ1-5; D not resolved. This CDR3 region has 18 residues. V lost 2 bases and J lost 0, with 17 bases in between. Germline V gives CDR1 LNHDA, CDR2 SQIVND (reference sequence). CDR3 loop: CASSILPTRPYSNQPQHF. CDR3 bases: TGTGCCAGTAGTATATTGCCTACGCGCCCATATAGCAATCAGCCCCAGCATTTT. Full variable domain (rest looked up from reference TRBV19 and TRBJ1-5): DGGITQSPKYLFRKEGQNVTLSCEQNLNHDAMYWYRQDPGQGLRLIYYSQIVNDFQKGDIAEGYSVSREKKESFPLTVTSAQKNPTAFYLCASSILPTRPYSNQPQHFGDGTRLSIL.

The chain is built from TRBV10-3 and TRBJ2-7; TRBD1 matches at 7 bases. The germline V gene encodes CDR1 ENHRY and CDR2 SYGVKD. The CDR3 covers 14 residues. V lost 3 bases, J lost 1 base, and 3 bases stayed unmatched. DNA for the CDR3: TGTGCCATCAGTGATGGGGACAGATCCTACGAGCAGTACTTC. Protein sequence: CAISDGDRSYEQYF.

This clone was recorded once. The rearrangement joins TRBV11-3 to TRBJ2-2; no clear D gene. Trimming removed 0 bases from V and 6 bases from J, with 5 bases in between. This CDR3 contains 13 residues. The germline V gene encodes CDR1 SGHNT and CDR2 YENEEA. The CDR3 nucleotides read TGTGCCAGCAGCTTAGACGGGTCCGGGGAGCTGTTTTTT. Amino acid sequence: CASSLDGSGELFF. The whole variable domain, remainder taken from reference TRBV11-3 and TRBJ2-2, is EAGVVQSPRYKIIEKKQPVAFWCNPISGHNTLYWYLQNLGQGPELLIRYENEEAVDDSQLPKDRFSAERLKGVDSTLKIQPAELGDSAVYLCASSLDGSGELFFGEGSRLTVL.

The chain couples TRBV10-3 to TRBJ2-1, with 9 bases matching TRBD2. Per germline, CDR1 ENHRY and CDR2 SYGVKD. CDR3 length: 17 residues. Losses at the gene ends were 0 bases for V and 3 bases for J; bases not matched to a gene: 6. The CDR3 loop is CAISESILAGDYNEQFF. The CDR3 DNA is TGTGCCATCAGTGAGTCGATTTTAGCGGGGGACTACAATGAGCAGTTCTTC.

The V call is TRBV13, the J call TRBJ1-2; 8 positions match TRBD1. The CDR3 totals 15 residues. The V segment lost 1 base and the J segment 6 bases; nucleotides outside the gene matches: 7. Germline V gene lookup returns CDR1 PRHDT and CDR2 FYEKMQ (reference sequence). The CDR3 nucleotides are TGTGCCAGCAGCTTAGTAGGGGGACAGGCGGATGGCTACACCTTC. Translation gives CASSLVGGQADGYTF.

This sequence joins TRBV19 and TRBJ1-5, with 7 bases aligning to TRBD1. The CDR3 is 13 residues long. The J segment lost 7 bases and the V segment lost 5 bases, leaving 5 bases of the junction unmatched. Germline V gene lookup returns CDR1 LNHDA and CDR2 SQIVND (reference sequence). As DNA, the CDR3 is TGTGCCAGTAGTGGGCAGGGGGACCAGCCCCAGCATTTT. Its translation: CASSGQGDQPQHF. Full variable domain (remainder filled in from reference TRBV19 and TRBJ1-5): DGGITQSPKYLFRKEGQNVTLSCEQNLNHDAMYWYRQDPGQGLRLIYYSQIVNDFQKGDIAEGYSVSREKKESFPLTVTSAQKNPTAFYLCASSGQGDQPQHFGDGTRLSIL.

V and J are TRBV5-1 and TRBJ2-7; 10 bases align to TRBD1. The CDR3 has 15 amino acids. Germline V gene lookup returns CDR1 SGHRS and CDR2 YFSETQ. V lost 4 bases and J lost 1; bases outside the gene matches: 5. As DNA, the CDR3 is TGCGCCAGCAGCCCCGGACAGGGGGTTTCCTACGAGCAGTACTTC. This gives the protein CASSPGQGVSYEQYF. Together with reference TRBV5-1 and TRBJ2-7, the CDR3 gives the full variable domain: KAGVTQTPRYLIKTRGQQVTLSCSPISGHRSVSWYQQTPGQGLQFLFEYFSETQRNKGNFPGRFSGRQFSNSRSEMNVSTLELGDSALYLCASSPGQGVSYEQYFGPGTRLTVT.

This chain links TRBV3-1 (or the pseudogene TRBV3-2) with TRBJ2-2, with a possible D match to TRBD2 (5 bases). The CDR3 has 15 amino acids. Germline V lookup: CDR1 LGHDT, CDR2 YNNKEL (reference sequence). V was pared by 1 base and J by 2 bases, with 8 bases between. The CDR3 is CASSQGGINTGELFF. CDR3 coding DNA: TGTGCCAGCAGCCAAGGAGGGATCAACACCGGGGAGCTGTTTTTT.

The genes are TRBV30 and TRBJ1-2; 7 bases align to TRBD1. The length of the CDR3 is 13 residues. The V and J ends lost 7 bases and 4 bases, in that order; junction bases with no gene match: 9. CDR1 is GTSNPN and CDR2 is SVGIG in the germline V gene (reference sequence). CDR3 coding DNA: TGTGCCTATACTCCAGGGGGAGTCTATGGCTACACCTTC. It specifies CAYTPGGVYGYTF. The entire variable domain, with the rest obtained from reference TRBV30 and TRBJ1-2, is as follows: SQTIHQWPATLVQPVGSPLSLECTVEGTSNPNLYWYRQAAGRGLQLLFYSVGIGQISSEVPQNLSASRPQDRQFILSSKKLLLSDSGFYLCAYTPGGVYGYTFGSGTRLTVV.

V is TRBV5-1 and J is TRBJ1-2; D is uncertain. Trimming shortened V by 4 bases and J by 0 bases, and 10 bases separated the two germline ends. CDR3 length equals 14 residues. Germline CDR1 is SGHRS and CDR2 is YFSETQ. CDR3 nucleotides: TGCGCCAGCAGCGCGGGTGGTGCTAACTATGGCTACACCTTC. It yields the protein CASSAGGANYGYTF.

The rearrangement links TRBV5-4 to TRBJ1-1; D is unclear. The CDR3 is 14 residues long. CDR1 and CDR2 from the germline V gene are SGHNT and YYREEE (reference sequence). V was clipped by 3 bases and J by 1 base, with 10 bases between them. CDR3 region: CASSSTTWNTEAFF. The CDR3, as DNA: TGTGCCAGCAGCTCGACGACATGGAACACTGAAGCTTTCTTT.